This T cell receptor beta chain originates from a study of persistence of HIV-infected CD4 T cells. CDR1 and CDR2 (germline): MDHEN, SYDVKM. V was pared by 0 bases and J by 2 bases, with 7 bases between. The CDR3 sequence is 14 residues long. An overlapping HIV-1 Gag peptide pool stimulated these cells at about 1 ug/peptide/mL. CD40L-negative CD69-negative CD45RO-high memory CD4+ T cells were sorted as populations depleted of antigen-responding cells. A word on this clone: Its antigen remains unidentified.

The immunoSEQ assay was version 4, run in survey mode. Sequencing used immunoSEQ multiplex PCR; TCRdb keeps in-frame clones, though not all of them. The data show about 36,000 clones, with over 75% seen just once and 4.5% to 6% held by the top ten. The rearrangement uses TRBV28 and TRBJ1-1; D uncertain. The receptor comes from an adult with HIV. The donor label of this sample is uncertain. The sequencing here drew on cultured CD4+ T cells from PBMCs, taken from a patient who received antiretroviral therapy. The CDR3 protein is CASSLWGRNTEAFF. The DNA for the CDR3 is TGTGCCAGCAGTTTATGGGGGAGAAACACTGAAGCTTTCTTT. The whole variable domain, filled in from reference TRBV28 and TRBJ1-1, reads DVKVTQSSRYLVKRTGEKVFLECVQDMDHENMFWYRQDPGLGLRLIYFSYDVKMKEKGDIPEGYSVSREKKERFSLILESASTNQTSMYLCASSLWGRNTEAFFGQGTRLTVV.